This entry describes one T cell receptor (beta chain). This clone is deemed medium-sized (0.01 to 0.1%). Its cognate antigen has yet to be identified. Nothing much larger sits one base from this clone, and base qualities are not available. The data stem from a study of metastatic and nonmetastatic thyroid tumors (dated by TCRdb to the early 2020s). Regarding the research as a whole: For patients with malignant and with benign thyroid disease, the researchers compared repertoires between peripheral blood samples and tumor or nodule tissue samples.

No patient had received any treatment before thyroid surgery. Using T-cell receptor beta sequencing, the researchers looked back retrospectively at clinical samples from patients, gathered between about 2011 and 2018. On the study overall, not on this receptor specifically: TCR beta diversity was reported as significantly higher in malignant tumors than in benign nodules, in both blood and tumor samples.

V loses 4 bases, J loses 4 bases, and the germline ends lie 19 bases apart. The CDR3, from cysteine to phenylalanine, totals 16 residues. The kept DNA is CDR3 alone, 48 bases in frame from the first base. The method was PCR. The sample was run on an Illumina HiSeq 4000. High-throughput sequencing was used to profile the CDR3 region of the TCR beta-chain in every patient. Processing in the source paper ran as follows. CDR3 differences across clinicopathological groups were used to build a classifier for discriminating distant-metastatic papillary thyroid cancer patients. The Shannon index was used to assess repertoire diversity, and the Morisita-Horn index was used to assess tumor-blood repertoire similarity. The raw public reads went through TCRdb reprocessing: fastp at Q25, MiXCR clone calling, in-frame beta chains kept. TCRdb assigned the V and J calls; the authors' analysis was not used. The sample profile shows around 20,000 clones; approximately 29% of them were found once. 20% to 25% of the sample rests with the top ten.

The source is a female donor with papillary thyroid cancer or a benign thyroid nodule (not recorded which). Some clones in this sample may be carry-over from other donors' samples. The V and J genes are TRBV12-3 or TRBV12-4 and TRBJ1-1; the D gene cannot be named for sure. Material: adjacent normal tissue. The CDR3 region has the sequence CASSSLQWQSGTEAFF. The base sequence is TGTGCCAGCAGTTCCCTTCAATGGCAAAGCGGCACTGAAGCTTTCTTT.